A selection of T cell receptor beta chains follows, all from one sample in a study of radiation and T cells in renal cell carcinoma. Assay used: immunoSEQ multiplex PCR; TCRdb lists only in-frame clones, some missing. Counted here are about 150,000 clones, 75% to 90% occurring once; the ten biggest clones make up less than 20%. This specimen was blood, taken from a patient whose treatment included radiotherapy and nephrectomy. Receptors were obtained from a woman aged 45-59 years with renal cell carcinoma. Both conserved end residues are part of each CDR3. Each record gives: clone size, J gene, D gene, V gene, CDR3 protein, CDR3 DNA. D genes are given only for firm matches. Size values are once, few and many counts, or a class for expanded clones, and some rows have none.

- TRBJ2-6 - TRBV28 CASTGANVLTF TGTGCCAGCACTGGGGCCAACGTCCTGACTTTC
- TRBJ2-7 TRBD2 TRBV9 CASSVAGGPYEQYF TGTGCCAGCAGCGTAGCGGGAGGGCCCTACGAGCAGTACTTC
- TRBJ2-1 TRBD2 TRBV19 CASTGTSGGTSYNEQFF TGTGCCAGTACCGGGACTAGCGGGGGGACCTCCTACAATGAGCAGTTCTTC
- TRBJ2-1 - TRBV2 CASRQILEQFF TGTGCCAGCAGGCAGATTCTCGAGCAGTTCTTC
- TRBJ2-7 - TRBV28 CASSLLQENSYEQYF TGTGCCAGCAGTTTACTACAGGAGAACTCCTACGAGCAGTACTTC
- TRBJ2-7 - TRBV9 CASTPGQSSYEQYF TGTGCCAGCACCCCAGGGCAGAGCTCCTACGAGCAGTACTTC
- TRBJ1-1 - TRBV23-1 CASSQFPQGTPMNTEAFF TGCGCCAGCAGTCAATTCCCACAGGGAACCCCCATGAACACTGAAGCTTTCTTT
- TRBJ2-5 TRBD2 TRBV19 CASSTLSGTSVETQYF TGTGCCAGTAGTACTCTCTCGGGGACTAGCGTCGAGACCCAGTACTTC
- TRBJ1-6 - TRBV15 CATSIRTDNSPLHF TGTGCCACCAGCATCAGGACAGATAATTCACCCCTCCACTTT
- TRBJ2-7 - TRBV18 CASSSKTGYEQYF TGTGCCAGCTCTTCTAAGACAGGCTACGAGCAGTACTTC
- TRBJ2-5 - TRBV28 CASSLWGPGQETQYF TGTGCCAGCAGTTTGTGGGGTCCCGGACAAGAGACCCAGTACTTC
- TRBJ2-3 TRBD2 TRBV30 CAWSVAGSIDTQYF TGTGCCTGGAGTGTAGCGGGGTCCATCGATACGCAGTATTTT
- TRBJ2-3 TRBD1 TRBV11-1 CASSWPGQGTSTDTQYF TGTGCCAGCAGCTGGCCGGGACAGGGGACTAGCACAGATACGCAGTATTTT
- TRBJ2-3 TRBD1 TRBV7-2 CASSVRLGGLGTDTQYF TGTGCCAGCAGCGTGCGATTAGGGGGCTTGGGCACAGATACGCAGTATTTT
few TRBJ1-1 - TRBV19 CASSPDGSTEAFF TGTGCCAGTAGTCCCGACGGATCCACTGAAGCTTTCTTT
- TRBJ1-2 - TRBV11-3 CASSGSGNYGYTF TGTGCCAGCAGTGGGTCAGGAAACTATGGCTACACCTTC
once TRBJ2-5 TRBD1 TRBV5-1 CASSHRDRQETQYF TGCGCCAGCAGCCACCGGGACAGACAAGAGACCCAGTACTTC
- TRBJ2-5 TRBD2 TRBV4-1 CASSQGWVRTSGNQETQYF TGCGCCAGCAGCCAAGGATGGGTTAGAACTAGCGGGAACCAAGAGACCCAGTACTTC
few TRBJ1-2 TRBD1 TRBV5-1 CASSVTGEGYTF TGCGCCAGCAGCGTAACAGGGGAAGGCTACACCTTC
- TRBJ2-5 - TRBV9 CASSVEMGETQYF TGTGCCAGCAGCGTAGAGATGGGAGAGACCCAGTACTTC
- TRBJ2-1 TRBD2 TRBV28 CASTVGRDEQFF TGTGCCAGCACGGTCGGGAGGGATGAGCAGTTCTTC
- TRBJ2-5 - TRBV5-4 CASSLEGPRETQYF TGTGCCAGCAGCTTAGAAGGGCCGCGGGAGACCCAGTACTTC
- TRBJ2-3 - TRBV6-5 CASSYSFRGDTQYF TGTGCCAGCAGTTACTCGTTCAGGGGAGATACGCAGTATTTT
- TRBJ1-5 - TRBV5-1 CASSFSGMNQPQHF TGCGCCAGCAGCTTCTCAGGGATGAATCAGCCCCAGCATTTT
- TRBJ2-7 TRBD2 TRBV27 CASSLSGLAGIYEQYF TGTGCCAGCAGTTTATCTGGCCTAGCGGGAATATACGAGCAGTACTTC
- TRBJ2-7 TRBD1 TRBV28 CASGTGPSYEQYF TGTGCCAGCGGGACAGGGCCATCCTACGAGCAGTACTTC
- TRBJ1-1 - TRBV30 CAWSVRPNTEAFF TGTGCCTGGAGTGTCAGGCCGAACACTGAAGCTTTCTTT
- TRBJ1-1 - TRBV2 CARQTGPNTEAFF TGTGCCAGACAGACAGGCCCGAACACTGAAGCTTTCTTT
- TRBJ2-2 - TRBV4-2 CASSQESGVVTGELFF TGTGCCAGCAGCCAAGAGTCGGGAGTGGTCACCGGGGAGCTGTTTTTT
once TRBJ1-1 - TRBV9 CASSLRAVSTEAFF TGTGCCAGCAGCCTAAGGGCGGTTAGCACTGAAGCTTTCTTT
- TRBJ2-1 - TRBV7-3 CASSLNRGGKNEQFF TGTGCCAGCAGCTTGAATCGAGGCGGCAAGAATGAGCAGTTCTTC
once TRBJ1-2 TRBD1 TRBV28 CASRSGQGLYGYTF TGTGCCAGCAGATCCGGACAGGGATTATATGGCTACACCTTC
- TRBJ2-3 - TRBV2 CASSGVSGTDTQYF TGTGCCAGCAGTGGAGTTTCCGGCACAGATACGCAGTATTTT
- TRBJ2-7 - TRBV11-1 CASSSIRGKSYEQYF TGTGCCAGCAGCTCCATCAGGGGCAAATCCTACGAGCAGTACTTC
- TRBJ2-5 TRBD2 TRBV15 CATGLAGAFQETQYF TGTGCCACCGGATTAGCGGGGGCCTTCCAAGAGACCCAGTACTTC
- TRBJ2-1 - TRBV7-2 CASVSIYEQFF TGTGCCAGCGTAAGCATTTATGAGCAGTTCTTC
- TRBJ2-4 - TRBV27 CASSLDEGAKNIQYF TGTGCCAGCAGTTTAGATGAAGGGGCCAAAAACATTCAGTACTTC
once TRBJ2-1 - TRBV28 CASGYNEQFF TGTGCCAGCGGGTACAATGAGCAGTTCTTC
- TRBJ1-5 - TRBV6-5 CASSDTGPQHF TGTGCCAGCAGTGATACAGGGCCCCAGCATTTT
- TRBJ2-5 - TRBV5-4 CASSLAGSWEETQYF TGTGCCAGCAGCTTGGCCGGATCCTGGGAGGAGACCCAGTACTTC
- TRBJ1-2 - TRBV30 CAWSVGGDGYTF TGTGCCTGGAGTGTAGGGGGAGATGGCTACACCTTC